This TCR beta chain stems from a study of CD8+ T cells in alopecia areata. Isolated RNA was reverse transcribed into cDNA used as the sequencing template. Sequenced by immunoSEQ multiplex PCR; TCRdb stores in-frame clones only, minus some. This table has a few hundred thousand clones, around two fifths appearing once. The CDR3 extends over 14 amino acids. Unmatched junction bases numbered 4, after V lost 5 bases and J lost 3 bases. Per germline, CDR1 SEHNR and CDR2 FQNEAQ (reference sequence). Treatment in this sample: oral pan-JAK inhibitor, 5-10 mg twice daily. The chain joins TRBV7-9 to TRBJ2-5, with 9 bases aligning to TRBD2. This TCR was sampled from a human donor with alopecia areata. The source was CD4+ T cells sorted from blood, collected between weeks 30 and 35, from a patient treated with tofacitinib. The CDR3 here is CASSQRTSEETQYF. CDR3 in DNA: TGTGCCAGCAGCCAGAGGACTAGCGAAGAGACCCAGTACTTC.